Each of the 9 T cell receptor beta chains below was sequenced from the same sample in a study of shared clonotypes between healthy human individuals (dated by TCRdb to 2020 to 2022). Libraries were made using the immunoSEQ multiplex PCR assay. Entries here come from immuneACCESS through TCRdb and include only in-frame sequences with V and J called. Some clones fail to appear in such tables; in the studies checked, an unresolved V gene covers under half of the shortfall, and the cause of the remainder is unknown. This sample is represented by hundreds of thousands of clones; less than 80% of them were singletons. The ten largest clones represent 1.5% to 2% of the sample. Sequencing used memory CD4+ T cells sorted from blood. The cell subset or site label corresponds to: CD45RA-negative fraction. These receptor sequences come from a woman aged 30 to 39 in good health.

This clone was observed a few times. This chain uses TRBV28 with TRBJ2-1; possible D gene TRBD1, 6 bases. The CDR3 extends over 18 amino acids. The V gene lost 5 bases and the J gene lost 6 bases, with 26 bases spanning the gap. Germline lookup yields CDR1 MDHEN and CDR2 SYDVKM. CDR3 DNA: TGTGCCAGCAGTCACACTCGGACAGCGATTCTGACCCGCAATGAGCAGTTCTTC. The encoded protein is CASSHTRTAILTRNEQFF.

The CDR3 loop is CASMQGGAFF. The DNA of the CDR3 is TGTGCCAGTATGCAGGGGGGAGCTTTCTTT. V is TRBV19 and J is TRBJ1-1; TRBD1 matches 7 bases. CDR1 is LNHDA and CDR2 is SQIVND in the germline V gene (reference sequence). The V gene end was trimmed by 7 bases and the J gene end by 10 bases; junction bases not matched to a gene: 3. The CDR3 runs 10 residues.

V usage is TRBV4-1 and J usage is TRBJ2-1; perhaps D is TRBD1 or TRBD2 (6 bases each). This CDR3 has 18 residues. Trimming took off 0 bases at V and 0 bases at J, with 15 bases between the two ends. Germline CDR1 is MGHRA and CDR2 is YSYEKL. The CDR3 loop is CASSQEGGWTLSYNEQFF. The CDR3 nucleotides are TGCGCCAGCAGCCAAGAAGGGGGGTGGACCCTCTCCTACAATGAGCAGTTCTTC.

This rearrangement joins TRBV7-7 to TRBJ2-5, with 7 nucleotides matching TRBD2. V lost 5 bases, J lost 1 base, and 7 bases stayed unmatched. The CDR3 totals 15 residues. Per the germline V gene, CDR1 is SSHAT and CDR2 is FNYEAQ (reference sequence). CDR3 loop: CASSPRPSGQETQYF. The DNA for the CDR3 is TGTGCCAGCAGCCCCCGCCCTAGCGGCCAAGAGACCCAGTACTTC.

This sequence joins TRBV7-2 and TRBJ2-2; D may be TRBD2 (5 bases). The CDR3 has 14 residues. Looked up from germline, CDR1 is SGHTA and CDR2 is FQGNSA. The V gene lost 8 bases and the J gene lost 4 bases, with 14 bases spanning the gap. The CDR3 loop is CASLRGRTTGELFF. The CDR3 DNA reads TGTGCCAGCCTCAGAGGGAGAACCACCGGGGAGCTGTTTTTT.

The gene calls are TRBV6-4 and TRBJ1-1; perhaps TRBD1 as D (5 bases). The CDR3 loop spans 13 amino acids. Germline CDR1 and CDR2: MRHNA and SNTAGT. V was pared by 3 bases and J by 5 bases, with 10 bases between. The CDR3 DNA reads as TGTGCCAGCAGTGAGCAGGGTTGGACTGAAGCTTTCTTT. Amino acid sequence: CASSEQGWTEAFF.

This sequence joins TRBV5-4 and TRBJ2-1; TRBD2 is a possible D gene (5 bases). The CDR3 is made up of 15 amino acids. V was clipped by 0 bases and J by 6 bases, with 13 bases between them. Germline-derived CDR1 and CDR2 are SGHNT and YYREEE (reference sequence). The CDR3 nucleotides are TGTGCCAGCAGCTTGGCCGTAGGAGGCCTCAATGAGCAGTTCTTC. Translated: CASSLAVGGLNEQFF.

This clone showed up just a few times. CDR3 nucleotides: TGCGCCAGCAGTGGGGGGGACAGCACTTACGAGCAGTACTTC. This gives the protein CASSGGDSTYEQYF. The chain has TRBV10-2 and TRBJ2-7; tentative D call: TRBD1 (7 bases). V was trimmed by 4 bases and J by 4 bases, leaving 14 bases between them. Germline assignment: CDR1 WSHSY and CDR2 SAAADI. CDR3 size: 14 residues.

The CDR3 DNA follows: TGTGCCAGCAGCCCAGTGGCAATACTCTCCAATCAGCCCCAGCATTTT. Translating it yields CASSPVAILSNQPQHF. The chain employs TRBV5-5 and TRBJ1-5, with D hard to call. The V gene lost 4 bases and the J gene lost 3 bases, with 17 bases spanning the gap. From germline, CDR1 is SGHKS and CDR2 YYEKEE (reference sequence). The CDR3 contains 16 residues.